The 32 T cell receptor beta chains below come from one sample, sequenced in a study of T-cell memory formation after mild COVID-19. TCRdb passed the 5' RACE reads through MiXCR, listing each CDR3 protein once. The sample holds fewer than 600,000 distinct CDR3 sequences, about 22% seen once. Input material: PBMCs or a T cell subset sorted from them (not recorded which). These receptors all come from an adult woman who had mild COVID-19 (a few samples of this study predate the infection). Cell type and time point are not known.

Many counts were recorded for this clonotype. V gene TRBV7-8 combines with J gene TRBJ2-7, with 9 bases that match TRBD1. Germline V CDR1 and CDR2: SGHVS, FQNEAQ. The CDR3 runs to 15 residues. The V gene end was trimmed by 4 bases and the J gene end by 3 bases; junction bases not matched to a gene: 7. The CDR3 loop reads CASSSGQGPFYEQYF. CDR3 coding DNA: TGTGCCAGCAGCTCTGGACAGGGGCCCTTCTACGAGCAGTACTTC.

This clonotype was observed at least ten times. The chain links TRBV20-1 to TRBJ1-2; unclear D gene. This CDR3 contains 14 residues. Germline-derived CDR1 and CDR2 are DFQATT and SNEGSKA (reference sequence). V was clipped by 3 bases and J by 0 bases, with 11 bases between them. The CDR3 here is CSASRTLTNYGYTF. The CDR3 bases are TGCAGTGCTAGTAGGACGCTTACTAACTATGGCTACACCTTC.

This clonotype was seen once. The rearrangement joins TRBV7-3 to TRBJ2-7, with D perhaps TRBD1 (5 bases). Trimming removed 1 base from V and 6 bases from J, with 16 bases in between. CDR1 is SGHTA, CDR2 FQGTGA, per germline. The CDR3 is 15 residues long. The DNA of the CDR3 is TGTGCCAGCAGCTTAATGGGCGGACAACCATCCGAGCAGTACTTC. This translates into CASSLMGGQPSEQYF. Full variable domain (missing parts from reference TRBV7-3 and TRBJ2-7): GAGVSQTPSNKVTEKGKYVELRCDPISGHTALYWYRQSLGQGPEFLIYFQGTGAADDSGLPNDRFFAVRPEGSVSTLKIQRTERGDSAVYLCASSLMGGQPSEQYFGPGTRLTVT.

This chain links TRBV27 with TRBJ1-5; 7 nucleotides match TRBD1. This CDR3 is 16 amino acids long. The ends lost 5 bases at V and 0 bases at J; junction bases unmatched: 7. Germline V gene lookup returns CDR1 MNHEY and CDR2 SMNVEV (reference sequence). CDR3 coding DNA: TGTGCCAGCAGTCCAAGGGACAGTTATAGCAATCAGCCCCAGCATTTT. It codes for CASSPRDSYSNQPQHF.

This clonotype has just a few counts. The chain links TRBV20-1 to TRBJ2-1; TRBD2 matches 9 bases. The V gene end was trimmed by 3 bases and the J gene end by 6 bases; junction bases not matched to a gene: 6. In germline, CDR1 is DFQATT, CDR2 SNEGSKA (reference sequence). This CDR3 has 14 amino acids. CDR3 sequence reads: CSASWVAGVNEQFF. CDR3 in DNA: TGCAGTGCTAGTTGGGTAGCGGGGGTCAATGAGCAGTTCTTC.

This clonotype was counted many times. This chain uses TRBV11-3 with TRBJ1-1; D not resolved. CDR1 is SGHNT, CDR2 YENEEA, per germline. Trimming shortened V by 0 bases and J by 6 bases, and 29 bases separated the two germline ends. CDR3 size: 20 residues. The DNA for the CDR3 is TGTGCCAGCAGCTTAGATCCATTAGGTATTTTACAGCGGAGTCATTCTGAAGCTTTCTTT. Encoded protein: CASSLDPLGILQRSHSEAFF.

The gene calls are TRBV27 and TRBJ1-2; 7 bases map to TRBD1. CDR1 and CDR2 (germline): MNHEY, SMNVEV (reference sequence). The CDR3 is made up of 15 amino acids. The V segment lost 7 bases and the J segment 0 bases; nucleotides outside the gene matches: 8. This CDR3 reads CASTPRQGSNYGYTF. CDR3 in DNA: TGTGCCAGCACTCCAAGACAGGGCTCTAACTATGGCTACACCTTC.

This clonotype occurred many times. The chain couples TRBV20-1 to TRBJ2-3; D is unclear. This CDR3 is 13 amino acids long. V lost 1 base, J lost 4 bases, and 9 bases lay in between. Germline CDR1 is DFQATT and CDR2 is SNEGSKA (reference sequence). The CDR3 nucleotides read TGCAGTGCTAGAGTACTGGCTGCAGATACGCAGTATTTT. It translates to CSARVLAADTQYF.

This clonotype was observed a few times. The V and J genes are TRBV5-6 and TRBJ1-2; D might be TRBD1 (5 bases). V was shortened by 1 base and J by 7 bases, with 14 bases between the two germline ends. Germline CDR1 SGHDT, CDR2 YYEEEE. This CDR3 contains 14 residues. Here the CDR3 reads CASSLWTIPRGYTF. CDR3 bases: TGTGCCAGCAGCTTGTGGACAATTCCGCGTGGCTACACCTTC.

The chain uses TRBV3-1 and TRBJ2-1; TRBD1 or TRBD2 may be the D gene (5 bases each). The germline V gene has CDR1 LGHDT and CDR2 YNNKEL (reference sequence). Trimming cost V 0 bases and J 7 bases, with 16 bases left between them. The CDR3 totals 16 residues. Here the CDR3 reads CASSQDGGEGRNEQFF. CDR3 in DNA: TGTGCCAGCAGCCAAGATGGGGGAGAGGGAAGGAATGAGCAGTTCTTC.

This chain uses TRBV7-2 with TRBJ1-5; D gene uncertain. From germline, CDR1 is SGHTA and CDR2 FQGNSA. This CDR3 comprises 15 residues. V lost 2 bases, J lost 5 bases, and 13 bases lay in between. The CDR3 region has the DNA TGTGCCAGCAGCTTAACCGATGGCTTTCATCAGCCCCAGCATTTT. It codes for CASSLTDGFHQPQHF.

V and J are TRBV7-8 and TRBJ2-2; 11 nucleotides line up with TRBD2. This CDR3 is 18 amino acids long. Germline CDR1 is SGHVS and CDR2 is FQNEAQ. V lost 1 base, J lost 1 base, and 5 bases stayed unmatched. In DNA, the CDR3 is TGTGCCAGCAGCTTAGGGCGTGGACTAGCGGGGAACACCGGGGAGCTGTTTTTT. Its translation: CASSLGRGLAGNTGELFF.

J is TRBJ1-1 and V is TRBV27; D possibly corresponds to TRBD1 (5 bases). The germline V and J ends were trimmed by 9 bases and 0 bases, with 14 bases remaining between them. This CDR3 spans 14 amino acids. Germline V gene data show CDR1 as MNHEY and CDR2 as SMNVEV (reference sequence). For the CDR3, the DNA is TGTGCCAGTAACCGGGGGGGACTGAACACTGAAGCTTTCTTT. It is translated as CASNRGGLNTEAFF.

The genes are TRBV9 and TRBJ2-7; D is possibly TRBD1 or TRBD2 (5 bases each). The CDR3 consists of 15 residues. Germline V CDR1 and CDR2: SGDLS, YYNGEE. V lost 0 bases and J lost 0, with 10 bases in between. This chain's CDR3 is CASSVVPGSSYEQYF. As DNA, the CDR3 is TGTGCCAGCAGCGTAGTTCCAGGGAGCTCCTACGAGCAGTACTTC.

This clonotype turned up a few times. V gene TRBV6-6 combines with J gene TRBJ2-7; 9 bases align to TRBD1. The CDR3 has 15 amino acids. Germline-derived CDR1 and CDR2 are MNHNY and SVGAGI (reference sequence). V gave up 5 bases and J gave up 2 bases; unmatched junction bases: 7. The CDR3 region is CASSPRQGETYEQYF. As DNA, the CDR3 is TGTGCCAGCAGTCCACGACAGGGGGAAACCTACGAGCAGTACTTC.

V usage is TRBV7-8 and J usage is TRBJ2-7; TRBD2 might be the D (5 bases). Trimming shortened V by 1 base and J by 3 bases, and 10 bases separated the two germline ends. Looked up from germline, CDR1 is SGHVS and CDR2 is FQNEAQ. This CDR3 contains 14 residues. CDR3 sequence: CASSLVPGYYEQYF. The CDR3 coding sequence is TGTGCCAGCAGCTTAGTCCCGGGGTACTACGAGCAGTACTTC.

This clonotype occurred a few times. The rearrangement joins TRBV7-2 to TRBJ2-5; no firm D call. Germline CDR1 is SGHTA and CDR2 is FQGNSA. V was shortened by 0 bases and J by 1 base, with 3 bases between the two germline ends. CDR3 length: 13 amino acids. The CDR3 region has the DNA TGTGCCAGCAGCTTAGCGCCCCAAGAGACCCAGTACTTC. Protein product: CASSLAPQETQYF.

In this sample, this clonotype turned up many times. The genes are TRBV5-6 and TRBJ2-3; 9 bases align to TRBD2. After removal of 5 bases from V and 1 base from J, the junction contained 2 bases not matched to a gene. CDR1 is SGHDT, CDR2 YYEEEE, per germline. This CDR3 contains 14 residues. CDR3: CASSPSGGTDTQYF. The CDR3 coding sequence is TGTGCCAGCAGTCCTAGCGGGGGCACAGATACGCAGTATTTT.

This clonotype was counted between two and nine times. Relative to the germline gene, one junction end is altered; a read error may explain this. This chain uses TRBV12-3 or TRBV12-4 with TRBJ2-7; the D gene could be TRBD1 or TRBD2 (5 bases each). This CDR3 is 13 amino acids long. CDR3 region: CASSWDGPYEQYF. The CDR3, as DNA: TGTGCCAGTAGTTGGGACGGTCCCTACGAGCAGTACTTC.

CDR3 bases: TGCGCCAGCAGCCCTCGGGACAGGGCCACTGAAGCTTTCTTT. Translation gives CASSPRDRATEAFF. V gene TRBV4-1 combines with J gene TRBJ1-1; TRBD1 agrees at 9 bases. This CDR3 comprises 14 residues. V gave up 4 bases and J gave up 4 bases; unmatched junction bases: 4. The germline gives CDR1 MGHRA, CDR2 YSYEKL.

This clonotype was recorded at least ten times. This rearrangement joins TRBV6-5 to TRBJ2-5; 10 bases align to TRBD1. The CDR3 extends over 15 amino acids. Germline values: CDR1 MNHEY, CDR2 SVGAGI. The V segment lost 2 bases and the J segment 2 bases; nucleotides outside the gene matches: 2. The CDR3 DNA sequence: TGTGCCAGCAGTTACACGGGACAGGGGCAAGAGACCCAGTACTTC. Protein product: CASSYTGQGQETQYF.

J is TRBJ1-3 and V is TRBV5-1; D gene uncertain. The germline V gene has CDR1 SGHRS and CDR2 YFSETQ. V was shortened by 4 bases and J by 0 bases, with 14 bases between the two germline ends. The CDR3 loop spans 16 amino acids. The CDR3 spells CASSLPTYSSGNTIYF. CDR3 coding DNA: TGCGCCAGCAGCCTCCCGACTTACAGCTCTGGAAACACCATATATTTT.

This chain links TRBV7-8 with TRBJ2-5; D not resolved. The CDR3 contains 13 residues. Germline V CDR1 and CDR2: SGHVS, FQNEAQ. The germline V and J ends were trimmed by 5 bases and 6 bases, with 13 bases remaining between them. CDR3 bases: TGTGCCAGCAGCCCCGGACCCCGAAAGACCCAGTACTTC. It specifies CASSPGPRKTQYF.

The J gene is TRBJ2-1, the V gene TRBV24-1; no reliable D call. Germline values: CDR1 KGHDR, CDR2 SFDVKD. V was pared by 2 bases and J by 9 bases, with 7 bases between. This CDR3 has 12 residues. CDR3 residues: CATSDWKSEQFF. The DNA of the CDR3 is TGTGCCACCAGTGATTGGAAAAGTGAGCAGTTCTTC.

This clonotype was recorded a few times. The chain employs TRBV27 and TRBJ1-3; D not resolved. Germline V lookup: CDR1 MNHEY, CDR2 SMNVEV (reference sequence). The CDR3 contains 14 residues. Trimming took 3 bases from V and 3 from J, leaving 9 bases between them. In DNA form, the CDR3 reads TGTGCCAGCAGTTTTTCTGGGTTTGGAAACACCATATATTTT. Protein: CASSFSGFGNTIYF.

This CDR3 reads CASYQGGDGYTF. CDR3 DNA: TGTGCCAGCTACCAGGGGGGGGATGGCTACACCTTC. The rearrangement links TRBV6-5 to TRBJ1-2; 7 bases line up with TRBD1. The germline CDR1 and CDR2 sequences are MNHEY and SVGAGI. The CDR3 runs to 12 residues. The V and J ends lost 8 bases and 6 bases, in that order; junction bases with no gene match: 6.

This clonotype was picked up many times. V usage is TRBV7-9 and J usage is TRBJ1-1; 7 nucleotides agree with TRBD1. The ends lost 4 bases at V and 4 bases at J; junction bases unmatched: 12. Germline-derived CDR1 and CDR2 are SEHNR and FQNEAQ (reference sequence). This CDR3 is built from 16 residues. CDR3 loop: CASSSRQGGEGTEAFF. The DNA of the CDR3 is TGTGCCAGCAGCTCTCGACAGGGTGGTGAGGGCACTGAAGCTTTCTTT.

The rearrangement links TRBV5-1 to TRBJ1-2, with TRBD1 identical over 10 bases. Trimming cost V 4 bases and J 3 bases; bases outside gene matches: 6. The CDR3 contains 15 residues. The germline V gene encodes CDR1 SGHRS and CDR2 YFSETQ. The CDR3 spells CASSLQTGGDYGYTF. The CDR3 DNA reads TGCGCCAGCAGCCTCCAGACAGGGGGCGACTATGGCTACACCTTC.

This clonotype was recorded a few times. For the CDR3, the DNA is TGTGCCAGCAGTCAACCAGGCGCATGGCGCGCGACTAGCGGGAGCCACCTTCAAGAGACCCAGTACTTC. Amino acids: CASSQPGAWRATSGSHLQETQYF. The gene calls are TRBV27 and TRBJ2-5; TRBD2 aligns across 12 bases. V lost 5 bases and J lost 2; bases outside the gene matches: 27. The CDR3 sequence is 23 residues long. Germline V CDR1 and CDR2: MNHEY, SMNVEV (reference sequence).

The CDR3 protein is CASSYSRGRGETQYF. CDR3 nucleotide sequence: TGTGCCAGCAGTTACTCGAGAGGGAGGGGGGAGACCCAGTACTTC. The gene calls are TRBV6-5 and TRBJ2-5, with D possibly being TRBD2 (7 bases). Trimming removed 0 bases at V and 5 bases at J, with 13 bases between. CDR3 size: 15 residues. Germline V gene sequence: CDR1 MNHEY, CDR2 SVGAGI.

A single count supports this clonotype. The chain uses TRBV27 and TRBJ2-7; D is unresolved. The CDR3 runs to 13 residues. Per germline, CDR1 MNHEY and CDR2 SMNVEV (reference sequence). With 3 bases removed from V and 1 base from J, the gap between germline ends came to 7 bases. The CDR3 coding sequence is TGTGCCAGCAGTTTTTTCGCATCCTACGAGCAGTACTTC. This gives the protein CASSFFASYEQYF.

This clonotype turned up a few times. This chain links TRBV29-1 with TRBJ1-1; 8 nucleotides align to TRBD1. CDR1 and CDR2 from the germline V gene are SQVTM and ANQGSEA. This CDR3 is built from 13 residues. The ends lost 7 bases at V and 1 base at J; junction bases unmatched: 5. The CDR3 region is CSAYRGSNTEAFF. In DNA, the CDR3 is TGCAGCGCGTACAGGGGGTCGAACACTGAAGCTTTCTTT.